The clone carrying this T cell receptor (beta chain) was seen a single time. The record originates from a study of blood T cell repertoires in COVID-19. For the study at large: From T cells, B-cell-depleted T cells, or PBMCs came the material, which was cDNA or gDNA.

CDR3 length: 16 residues. Unmatched junction bases numbered 12, after V lost 3 bases and J lost 3 bases. Germline V gene data show CDR1 as SQVTM and CDR2 as ANQGSEA. Source study methods: Estimation of nucleated cell counts relied on the amplification of reference gene primers. Assay used: immunoSEQ multiplex PCR; TCRdb lists only in-frame clones, some missing. V and J calls and clone size are copied from that table; D and trimming were computed from the DNA. The table records fewer than 250,000 clones, 80% to 85% of them present only once. All exposed participants met a person with COVID-19 within 2 weeks before entering the study.

The source material was PBMCs or T cells enriched from blood (not recorded which). The TCR sequence derives from a woman aged 25 to 39 who had been exposed to COVID-19. The chain joins TRBV29-1 to TRBJ1-2, with TRBD1 matching 8 bases. The CDR3: CSVDPEDRAGDYGYTF. CDR3 DNA sequence: TGCAGCGTTGACCCTGAGGACAGGGCGGGGGACTATGGCTACACCTTC. Supplemented by reference TRBV29-1 and TRBJ1-2, the full variable domain reads SAVISQKPSRDICQRGTSLTIQCQVDSQVTMMFWYRQQPGQSLTLIATANQGSEATYESGFVIDKFPISRPNLTFSTLTVSNMSPEDSSIYLCSVDPEDRAGDYGYTFGSGTRLTVV.